This T cell receptor (beta chain) was recovered during a study of blood T cells in healthy people across ages. The CDR3 extends over 16 amino acids. Trimming took 3 bases from V and 2 from J; bases not matched to a gene: 6. Germline-derived CDR1 and CDR2 are SGHAT and FQNNGV. Together with a sample-barcoded 5' primer, a J-beta primer mix was included in a second PCR lasting about 7 to 12 cycles. TCRdb reprocessed the 5' RACE reads via MiXCR and lists one record per CDR3 protein. The sample carries more than 1,000,000 distinct CDR3 sequences, approximately 25% recorded once. These sequences were also reported in another study, on T cells of mothers and their children.

The receptor was derived from a girl aged 2 to 10 in good health. V usage is TRBV11-2 and J usage is TRBJ1-2, with 10 nucleotides matching TRBD1. Sequencing used blood. The CDR3 here is CASSLATGGLNYGYTF. In DNA form, the CDR3 reads TGTGCCAGCAGCTTGGCGACAGGGGGCCTGAACTATGGCTACACCTTC.